The rows below give T cell receptor beta chains drawn from one sample of a study of T-cell reconstitution after alpha-beta-depleted transplantation in children. Each CDR3 protein gets one entry after TCRdb re-called the PCR reads with MiXCR. The data contain about 580,000 distinct CDR3 sequences, roughly 23% of them singletons. Here the sequenced sample was PBMCs, mostly from graft donor cells, taken 360 days after TCRalphabeta/CD19-depleted stem cell transplant. Receptors originate from a boy in the first two years of life who had a stem cell transplant for acute myeloid leukemia, so the T cells may come from the graft donor. Each CDR3 is given with its conserved first and last residue. D genes are given only for firm matches. Size values are once, few and many counts, or a class for expanded clones, and some rows have none.

v_call	d_call	j_call	clone_size	cdr3_nt	cdr3_aa
TRBV20-1	NA	TRBJ1-1	NA	TGCAGTGCACTATCATTAACCGCTACTGGGCGGGTTTTGAGGACTGAAGCTTTCTTT	CSALSLTATGRVLRTEAFF
TRBV2	TRBD1	TRBJ2-3	few	TGTGCCACGACAGGGCGAGGAGATACGCAGTATTTT	CATTGRGDTQYF
TRBV7-3	TRBD2	TRBJ2-1	NA	TGTGCCAGCAGCTTAACCTTTGCGACTAGCATCCACAATGAGCAGTTCTTC	CASSLTFATSIHNEQFF
TRBV5-7	NA	TRBJ2-4	NA	TGTGCCAGCAGCATCCTAAAAAACATCATTCAGTACTTC	CASSILKNIIQYF
TRBV20-1	NA	TRBJ2-5	NA	TGCAGTGCTACCGGGGGCAGAGAGACCCAGTACTTC	CSATGGRETQYF
TRBV10-2	NA	TRBJ2-3	few	TGCGCCAGCGTACCGCGAAAACTATCCACAGATACGCAGTATTTT	CASVPRKLSTDTQYF
TRBV20-1	NA	TRBJ1-6	NA	TGCAGTGCTAGGGTGCAGGGAACCTATAATTCACCCCTCCACTTT	CSARVQGTYNSPLHF
TRBV12-3/TRBV12-4	NA	TRBJ1-1	NA	TGTGCCAGCAGTTGGCCCCAGGCGGGAATGAACACTGAAGCTTTCTTT	CASSWPQAGMNTEAFF
TRBV6-5	NA	TRBJ1-2	many	TGTGCCAGCAGTTACCAGGGAAACAGCTATGGCTACACCTTC	CASSYQGNSYGYTF
TRBV7-6	TRBD1	TRBJ1-4	NA	TGTGCCAGCAGCTTAGCGACAGGGAAGGATGAAAAACTGTTTTTT	CASSLATGKDEKLFF
TRBV4-3	TRBD2	TRBJ2-7	NA	TGCGCCAGCAGCCATAGTGGCGGGGGGAGCTCCTACGAGCAGTACTTC	CASSHSGGGSSYEQYF
TRBV19	TRBD1	TRBJ1-1	NA	TGTGCCAGTAGTCTTAGGGGGGCACAGGGGGAGAACACTGAAGCTTTCTTT	CASSLRGAQGENTEAFF
TRBV12-3/TRBV12-4	NA	TRBJ1-1	NA	TGTGCCAGCACCTCCCTATTGGGGATTACTGAAGCTTTCTTT	CASTSLLGITEAFF
TRBV10-3	TRBD2	TRBJ2-7	many	TGTGCCATCAGTGGTTCTATAGCGGGGGGGACCTACGAGCAGTACTTC	CAISGSIAGGTYEQYF
TRBV14	NA	TRBJ2-1	many	TGTGCCAGCAGCCCAGTTTTGAATGAGCAGTTCTTC	CASSPVLNEQFF
TRBV20-1	NA	TRBJ2-5	few	TGCACCTTTGAAGGCCAAGAGACCCAGTACTTC	CTFEGQETQYF
TRBV25-1	NA	TRBJ1-2	many	TGTGCCAGCAGTCACCGGGGGGACAACTATGGCTACACCTTC	CASSHRGDNYGYTF
TRBV29-1	NA	TRBJ1-1	many	TGCAGCACCACTTACAGGGTTACTGAAGCTTTCTTT	CSTTYRVTEAFF
TRBV11-1	NA	TRBJ2-1	NA	TGTGCCAGCAGCTATCAATTAGCTCCTCGGGACTCCTACAATGAGCAGTTCTTC	CASSYQLAPRDSYNEQFF